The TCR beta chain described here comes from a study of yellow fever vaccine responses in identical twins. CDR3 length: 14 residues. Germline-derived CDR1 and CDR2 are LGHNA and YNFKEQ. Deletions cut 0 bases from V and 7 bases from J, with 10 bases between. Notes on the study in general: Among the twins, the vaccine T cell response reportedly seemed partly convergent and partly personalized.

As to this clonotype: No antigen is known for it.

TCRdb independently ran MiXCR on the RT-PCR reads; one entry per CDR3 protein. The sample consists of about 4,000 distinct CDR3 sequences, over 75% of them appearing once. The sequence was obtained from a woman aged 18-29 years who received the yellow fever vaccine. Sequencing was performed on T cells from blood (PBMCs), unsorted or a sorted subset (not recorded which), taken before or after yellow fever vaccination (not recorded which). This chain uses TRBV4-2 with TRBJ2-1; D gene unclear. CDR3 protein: CASSQEGPSNEQFF. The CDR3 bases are TGTGCCAGCAGCCAAGAGGGCCCTTCGAATGAGCAGTTCTTC.